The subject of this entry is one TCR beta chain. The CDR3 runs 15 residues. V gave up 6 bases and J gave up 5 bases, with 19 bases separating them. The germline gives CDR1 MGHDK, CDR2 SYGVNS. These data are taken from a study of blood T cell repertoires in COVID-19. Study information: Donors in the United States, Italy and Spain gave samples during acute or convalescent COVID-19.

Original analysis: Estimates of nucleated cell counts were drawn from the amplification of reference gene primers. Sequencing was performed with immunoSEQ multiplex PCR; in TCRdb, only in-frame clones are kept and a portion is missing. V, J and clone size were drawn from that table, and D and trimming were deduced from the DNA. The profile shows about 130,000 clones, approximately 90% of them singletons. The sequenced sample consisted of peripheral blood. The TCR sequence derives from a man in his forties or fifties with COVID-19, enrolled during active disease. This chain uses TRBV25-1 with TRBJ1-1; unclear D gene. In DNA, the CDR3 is TGTGCCAGCAGCGCGGGCCTCGGGAGTGGGACTGAAGCTTTCTTT. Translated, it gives CASSAGLGSGTEAFF.